The clone carrying this TCR beta chain appeared a single time. The antigen remains unidentified. Only in-frame clones appear in the TCRdb table, and some are missing; sequencing was by immunoSEQ multiplex PCR. The profile shows roughly 48,000 clones, 60% to 85% of them singletons. Trimming took 0 bases from V and 0 from J, leaving 8 bases between them. This CDR3 contains 15 residues. Germline CDR1 SGHRS, CDR2 YFSETQ. This specimen comes from a study of T cells in localized non-small cell lung cancer. Findings of the study overall: Uninvolved adjacent lung showed the highest T cell clonality, exceeding tumor. The study detected a median around 61 of the top 100 tumor clones in adjacent lung. Because sequencing included only one region (of the tumor), heterogeneity remains possible.

This receptor was identified in a woman aged 40-75 years with stage II lung adenocarcinoma. This sequence joins TRBV5-1 and TRBJ2-3; D possibly corresponds to TRBD1 (5 bases). Source: PBMCs, taken before any cancer treatment. CDR3 in DNA: TGCGCCAGCAGCTTGGGACAGACAAGCACAGATACGCAGTATTTT. This translates into CASSLGQTSTDTQYF.